This T cell receptor beta chain was profiled in a study of T cell responses to AZD1222 COVID-19 vaccine. Study-wide results and limits: Spike-specific TCR repertoires showed rising breadth and depth after two AZD1222 doses.

Method: immunoSEQ multiplex PCR; TCRdb's copy keeps in-frame clones and lacks some. The table lists some 120,000 clones, about 90% of them singletons, with approximately 1% in the top ten. About this clone: The target antigen is unknown.

The CDR3 spans 13 residues. The germline V gene has CDR1 SGHDN and CDR2 FVKESK. Germline trimming cut 2 bases from V and 5 bases from J; bases unmatched to any gene: 2. Sequencing was performed on peripheral blood, taken on day 0 of AZD1222 vaccination. This sequence joins TRBV14 and TRBJ1-1; 7 bases line up with TRBD1. The receptor comes from an adult in good health. Here the CDR3 reads CASSQQGGTEAFF. The CDR3 nucleotides read TGTGCCAGCAGCCAACAGGGGGGGACTGAAGCTTTCTTT.